This TCR beta chain was sequenced in a study of CD8+ T cells in alopecia areata (dated by TCRdb to about 2018). With respect to the entire study: Treated patients were enrolled in an open-label pilot trial of oral tofacitinib, 5 to 10 mg twice daily, for moderate-to-severe alopecia areata. Patients received tofacitinib for 6 to 18 months and were then followed off drug for 6 months to check for delayed response and recurrence. The study used high-throughput TCRbeta sequencing to examine T cell clonal expansion in alopecia areata, in both the C3H/HeJ mouse model and human patients. In humans, TCRbeta sequencing was performed on scalp tissue and on sorted CD4+ and CD8+ peripheral blood T cells from healthy controls and from patients with patchy or totalis/universalis alopecia areata. Tofacitinib-treated patients had biopsies at baseline and at 4 and 24 weeks of treatment, with a later scalp biopsy in several patients. Clonality in the scalp was compared among normal scalp (n=4), patchy alopecia areata scalp (n=8), and alopecia totalis/universalis scalp (n=8). RNA was extracted with the PAXgene miRNA kit for fixed scalp, the miRNeasy kit for PBMCs, and the RNeasy kit for mouse skin. Amplification of TCRbeta CDR3 regions was done by immunoSEQ multiplex PCR using 35 Vbeta forward primers and 13 Jbeta reverse primers. What the research found in general, with its limitations: Compared with normal scalp, lesional scalp, particularly in alopecia totalis/universalis, had higher clonality and more expanded CD8+ clones, which suggests antigenic drive. Unlike mouse skin, where gammadelta T cells dominate, normal human skin contains resident alphabeta T cells that get sequenced too, which complicates analysis of the scalp TCR repertoire. Shared TCR sequences between patients were less evident than in mice, which may be partly attributable to HLA diversity in the patient population.

Library creation used the immunoSEQ multiplex PCR assay. For TCR sequencing, RNA was extracted from every sample and reverse transcribed into cDNA to serve as template. SuperScript III was used to make first-strand cDNA, primed with a 2:1 mix of oligo-dT and random hexamers. A synthetic immune receptor repertoire was used to measure amplification bias, and any remaining bias was corrected computationally. Under the source paper's analysis protocol: Raw reads were preprocessed to remove errors, and CDR3 was defined by IMGT conventions from the conserved cysteine to phenylalanine. Clonality was computed by normalizing Shannon entropy by log2 of the number of productive unique TCRs and subtracting the result from 1. Whether each scalp clone was CD4 or CD8 was inferred by checking scalp TCRbeta sequences against the CD4 and CD8 repertoires from sorted blood. The immuneACCESS repertoire file appears here via TCRdb, limited to in-frame rearrangements. These files lack a portion of the clones; in checked studies, under half of the deficit traces to unresolved V genes, and the cause of the others is not known. V and J calls and clone size come straight from that table; D and trimming were deduced from the DNA. The sample has some 99,000 clones on record, under 45% of them singletons. The ten largest make up 0.6% to 0.85% of the sample.

CDR1 SQVTM and CDR2 ANQGSEA are derived from the germline V gene. The junction carries 12 bases between V and J, which are trimmed by 6 bases and 0 bases respectively. From the cysteine up to the phenylalanine, the CDR3 has a length of 14 residues. Only the CDR3 portion is preserved as DNA: 42 bases, with reading frame beginning at the first base. Peripheral blood and lesional scalp punch biopsies were obtained from patients with alopecia areata. PBMCs were isolated by density centrifugation and stained for CD3, CD4 and CD8, and CD4+ and CD8+ T cells were sorted on a FACSAria. A word on this clone: Its antigen is not yet known. Per-nucleotide qualities are absent, and no much larger clonotype sits a single base away.

The chain links TRBV29-1 with TRBJ1-3; perhaps TRBD1 is the D gene, with 5 bases matching. Sample: CD4+ T cells sorted from blood. The receptor was derived from a human donor with alopecia areata. The nucleotide sequence reads as follows: TGCAGCGTGGGGGGAAGAAACTCTGGAAACACCATATATTTT. Its protein reads: CSVGGRNSGNTIYF.